Listed below are T cell receptor beta chains from one sample, sequenced in a study of lung T cells in sarcoidosis with Löfgren's syndrome. Via MiXCR, TCRdb re-called the reads, giving one row per CDR3 protein. The sample includes thousands of distinct CDR3 sequences, about 20% seen only once; the top ten take less than 8.5%. The specimen was CD4+ T cells from bronchoalveolar lavage. Source of these receptors: a human donor with sarcoidosis (Löfgren's syndrome or another form), or a control subject (not recorded which). CDR3s include the opening cysteine and the closing phenylalanine or tryptophan. A D gene is named only where the DNA matches it firmly. Size is omitted from some rows. Given values are once, few, many or a class for expanded clones.

v_call	j_call	d_call	clone_size	cdr3_nt	cdr3_aa
TRBV30	TRBJ1-2	-	few	TGTGCCTGGAGCTCACCCTTGGCAGCTAACTATGGCTACACCTTC	CAWSSPLAANYGYTF
TRBV5-1	TRBJ2-2	-	-	TGCGCCAGCAGCCTGGACAGACTCGGGGGGCTGTTTTTT	CASSLDRLGGLFF
TRBV11-2	TRBJ1-3	-	-	TGTGCCAGCAGCCAAGGACTACCAAACACCATATATTTT	CASSQGLPNTIYF
TRBV5-1	TRBJ2-2	-	many	TGCGCCAGCAGCTTGGTTGGTAACACCGGGGAGCTGTTTTTT	CASSLVGNTGELFF
TRBV20-1	TRBJ2-1	TRBD1	many	TGCAGTGCTAGATCAAGACAGGGGGGTTCCTACAATGAGCAGTTCTTC	CSARSRQGGSYNEQFF
TRBV11-2	TRBJ2-7	-	few	TGTGCCAGCAGCCCCCCAGATTCGGTCACCCAGTACTTC	CASSPPDSVTQYF
TRBV3-1	TRBJ1-6	-	many	TGTGCCAGCGCACAGACAGTCTATAATTCACCCCTCCACTTT	CASAQTVYNSPLHF
TRBV15	TRBJ2-3	-	-	TGTACCAGCAGCGTTCTAGCCGGTTTAACAGATACGCAGTATTTT	CTSSVLAGLTDTQYF
TRBV24-1	TRBJ2-5	-	many	TGTGCCACCAGTGATTTAAAGGGGGGGTGGGAGACCCAGTACTTC	CATSDLKGGWETQYF
TRBV7-6	TRBJ2-5	TRBD1	many	TGTGCCAGCAGCTCCCCGGACAGGGGACTTGGTGAGACCCAGTACTTC	CASSSPDRGLGETQYF
TRBV6-1	TRBJ1-2	-	many	TGTGCCACCCGGGACGCAGGGATGGGTGGCTACACCTTC	CATRDAGMGGYTF
TRBV28	TRBJ1-1	TRBD1	medium-sized	TGTGCCAGCAGGTGGGTTCACGGGACAGGGCTGAACACTGAAGCTTTCTTT	CASRWVHGTGLNTEAFF
TRBV30	TRBJ2-7	-	-	TGTGCCTGGAGTAAACAGGAGTACGAGCAGTACTTC	CAWSKQEYEQYF
TRBV7-2	TRBJ2-7	TRBD2	many	TGTGCCAGCAGCCCAATAGCGGGTGAGGCGTACGAGCAGTACTTC	CASSPIAGEAYEQYF
TRBV19	TRBJ2-7	TRBD1	many	TGTGCCAGTAGTACCCGAAGGACAGGGGGCGCATTGTACGAGCAGTACTTC	CASSTRRTGGALYEQYF
TRBV7-3	TRBJ2-1	TRBD2	medium-sized	TGTGCCAGCAGCTTAATAGGCGGGGGGACCAACAATGAGCAGTTCTTC	CASSLIGGGTNNEQFF
TRBV12-3/TRBV12-4	TRBJ2-2	-	few	TGTGCCAGCAGTTTAGGGAGGGGCTTGAACACCGGGGAGCTGTTTTTT	CASSLGRGLNTGELFF
TRBV12-5	TRBJ1-2	-	many	TGTGCTAGTGGTTTGCCCAATCTCGGGGCACTCACCTTC	CASGLPNLGALTF
TRBV20-1	TRBJ2-3	-	many	TGCAGTGCCGCAATCAGCACAGATACGCAGTATTTT	CSAAISTDTQYF
TRBV7-6	TRBJ2-2	TRBD2	-	TGTGCCAGCAGCTCCTCTAGCGGGGGGGCCTCCGGGGAGCTGTTTTTT	CASSSSSGGASGELFF
TRBV20-1	TRBJ1-6	TRBD1	medium-sized	TGCAGTGCTTACCGCCGGGACAGGAATTCACCCCTCCACTTT	CSAYRRDRNSPLHF
TRBV5-1	TRBJ2-3	-	few	TGCGCCAGCAGCTTGGTTCAGGCAACAAGCACAGATACGCAGTATTTT	CASSLVQATSTDTQYF
TRBV6-1	TRBJ1-5	-	medium-sized	TGTGCCAGCAGCTTCGGACGGAACAATCAGCCCCAGCATTTT	CASSFGRNNQPQHF
TRBV9	TRBJ2-1	TRBD2	many	TGTGCCAGCAGCGCCACTCTAGCGGGGGGGGGTGAGCAGTTCTTC	CASSATLAGGGEQFF
TRBV9	TRBJ2-5	TRBD2	many	TGTGCCAGCAGCGTGACGATAGCGGGGGAAACCCAAGAGACCCAGTACTTC	CASSVTIAGETQETQYF
TRBV6-1	TRBJ1-5	-	many	TGTGCCAGCAGACGGAATCAGCCCCAGCATTTT	CASRRNQPQHF
TRBV29-1	TRBJ2-3	-	many	TGCAGCTCCGGAGGGCGGCTTAGTTCAGATACGCAGTATTTT	CSSGGRLSSDTQYF
TRBV11-2	TRBJ2-7	TRBD2	few	TGTGCCAGCAGCTTGGCGGGAGGGCCAGCGTACGAGCAGTACTTC	CASSLAGGPAYEQYF
TRBV4-2	TRBJ2-5	-	many	TGTGCCAGCAGCCAAGTAGACGGGGAGACCCAGTACTTC	CASSQVDGETQYF
TRBV6-2/TRBV6-3	TRBJ2-5	-	-	TGTGCCAGCAGTGGGACCGTTCAAGAGGCCCGGTACTTC	CASSGTVQEARYF
TRBV5-6	TRBJ1-6	-	many	TGTGCCAGCAGCTTGGAGGCAGGGATGGGGGAGAATTCACCCCTCCACTTT	CASSLEAGMGENSPLHF
TRBV28	TRBJ2-7	TRBD1	many	TGTGCCAGCAGGGCCGGGACAGGGGTGGACGAGCAGTACTTC	CASRAGTGVDEQYF
TRBV14	TRBJ2-6	TRBD1	-	TGTGCCAGCAGCCAGGGACAGGGGCGTGCTACTGGGGCCAACGTCCTGACTTTC	CASSQGQGRATGANVLTF
TRBV19	TRBJ2-7	-	many	TGTGCCACCGAAACGACAGGAACCTACGAGCAGTACTTC	CATETTGTYEQYF
TRBV11-2	TRBJ2-5	-	many	TGTGCCAGCAGCTTACAACCAATAATCCAAGAGACCCAGTACTTC	CASSLQPIIQETQYF
TRBV5-1	TRBJ2-3	-	few	TGCGCCAGCAGTCCGATGGCAGATACGCAGTATTTT	CASSPMADTQYF
TRBV2	TRBJ2-3	-	many	TGTGCCAGCAGCTGGGGGACCGGGGATACGCAGTATTTT	CASSWGTGDTQYF
TRBV12-3/TRBV12-4	TRBJ1-5	TRBD1	many	TGTGCCAGCAGTTTAGCCGGACAGGGTTCGCATCAGCCCCAGCATTTT	CASSLAGQGSHQPQHF
TRBV6-1	TRBJ2-4	-	many	TGTGCCAGCAGAGGGTTTCGGACAACCCGGGCAGGGGCCAAAAACATTCAGTACTTC	CASRGFRTTRAGAKNIQYF